Following are 8 T cell receptor beta chains from one sample sequenced in a study of cytotoxic CD8 clonotypes in ibrutinib-treated CLL. Libraries were prepared by immunoSEQ multiplex PCR; TCRdb keeps only in-frame clonotypes and omits some of them. The profile shows about 50,000 clones, about 57% of them singletons. The sequencing here drew on PBMCs, taken after 24 months of ibrutinib treatment. These TCRs come from a human donor with chronic lymphocytic leukemia.

As DNA, the CDR3 is TGTGCCAGCAGCTTGTTGGGTTATGGCTACACCTTC. Translating it yields CASSLLGYGYTF. The gene calls are TRBV5-6 and TRBJ1-2; no reliable D call. The V end lost 1 base, the J end lost 5 bases, and 6 bases lay between the germline ends. CDR1 and CDR2 (germline): SGHDT, YYEEEE. The CDR3 is 12 amino acids.

The V and J genes are TRBV19 and TRBJ1-5; no definite D call. The V gene's germline CDR1 is LNHDA and CDR2 SQIVND (reference sequence). This CDR3 spans 12 amino acids. V lost 10 bases and J 2 bases, leaving 9 bases between the germline ends. The CDR3 DNA follows: TGTGCCACCTGGGAGGGCAATCAGCCCCAGCATTTT. Residues: CATWEGNQPQHF.

The chain joins TRBV7-6 to TRBJ1-2; the match to TRBD1 covers 9 bases. This CDR3 is 14 amino acids long. V gave up 5 bases and J gave up 6 bases; unmatched junction bases: 7. Germline V gives CDR1 SGHVS, CDR2 FNYEAQ. CDR3 DNA sequence: TGTGCCAGCAGCCCGGATGGGACAGGGCATGGCTACACCTTC. It translates to CASSPDGTGHGYTF.

The rearrangement joins TRBV10-3 to TRBJ2-2, with D unclear. V was cut by 6 bases and J by 0 bases, with 5 bases left in between. Germline CDR1 ENHRY, CDR2 SYGVKD. The CDR3 extends over 13 amino acids. The CDR3 nucleotides are TGTGCCATCAGGACTTCGAACACCGGGGAGCTGTTTTTT. This gives the protein CAIRTSNTGELFF.

This rearrangement joins TRBV7-9 to TRBJ1-2, with D hard to call. Germline V gene data show CDR1 as SEHNR and CDR2 as FQNEAQ (reference sequence). The CDR3 has 12 residues. The V end lost 3 bases, the J end lost 6 bases, and 8 bases lay between the germline ends. The CDR3 is CASSFPTNGYTF. The CDR3 bases are TGTGCCAGCAGCTTCCCGACGAATGGCTACACCTTC.

J is TRBJ2-7 and V is TRBV11-2; 10 positions agree with TRBD1. The CDR3 loop spans 14 amino acids. Germline-derived CDR1 and CDR2 are SGHAT and FQNNGV. J lost 4 bases, V lost 5 bases, and 5 bases had no gene match. CDR3 DNA: TGTGCCAGCAGCCCGACAGGGGGCAGGTACGAGCAGTACTTC. It yields the protein CASSPTGGRYEQYF.

This sequence joins TRBV29-1 and TRBJ2-7; D ambiguous. CDR1 is SQVTM and CDR2 is ANQGSEA in the germline V gene. Deletions cut 2 bases from V and 0 bases from J, with 5 bases between. The CDR3 consists of 12 residues. The CDR3 DNA reads TGCAGCGTTGAATTGGCCTCCTACGAGCAGTACTTC. Its translation is CSVELASYEQYF.

V gene TRBV4-2 combines with J gene TRBJ2-2; 10 bases agree with TRBD2. There are 14 residues in the CDR3. The V gene's germline CDR1 is LGHNA and CDR2 YNFKEQ. The ends lost 5 bases at V and 3 bases at J; junction bases unmatched: 0. CDR3 region: CASSSGGDTGELFF. Here the CDR3 DNA reads TGTGCCAGCAGCAGCGGGGGGGACACCGGGGAGCTGTTTTTT.